The clone carrying this TCR beta chain occurred many times. As yet, its antigen is unknown. A read error may account for a junction end that differs from germline. The source of the sample is a study of CD8 T cells in ankylosing spondylitis. Study findings and constraints: Characteristic of ankylosing spondylitis blood, it appeared, was a TCR beta motif comprising several highly homologous variants. Clones that were linked to disease were CD8+ and were relatively rare in peripheral blood. Reportedly, matched ankylosing spondylitis synovial fluid was significantly enriched for disease-linked clones. Past studies reported some motif variants in reactive arthritis synovial fluid and blood.

TCRdb independently ran MiXCR on the 5' RACE reads; one entry per CDR3 protein. The profile shows about 800,000 distinct CDR3 sequences, approximately 10% of them singletons. From germline, CDR1 is SGHRS and CDR2 YFSETQ. The CDR3 covers 13 residues. The chain joins TRBV5-1 to TRBJ1-1; 7 bases line up with TRBD1. The sample consisted of blood, either unsorted or a sorted T cell fraction (not recorded which). This TCR came from a male donor with ankylosing spondylitis. The CDR3 sequence: CASSFTGDTEAFF. CDR3 in DNA: TGTGCCAGCAGCTTCACAGGGGACACTGAAGCTTTCTTT.